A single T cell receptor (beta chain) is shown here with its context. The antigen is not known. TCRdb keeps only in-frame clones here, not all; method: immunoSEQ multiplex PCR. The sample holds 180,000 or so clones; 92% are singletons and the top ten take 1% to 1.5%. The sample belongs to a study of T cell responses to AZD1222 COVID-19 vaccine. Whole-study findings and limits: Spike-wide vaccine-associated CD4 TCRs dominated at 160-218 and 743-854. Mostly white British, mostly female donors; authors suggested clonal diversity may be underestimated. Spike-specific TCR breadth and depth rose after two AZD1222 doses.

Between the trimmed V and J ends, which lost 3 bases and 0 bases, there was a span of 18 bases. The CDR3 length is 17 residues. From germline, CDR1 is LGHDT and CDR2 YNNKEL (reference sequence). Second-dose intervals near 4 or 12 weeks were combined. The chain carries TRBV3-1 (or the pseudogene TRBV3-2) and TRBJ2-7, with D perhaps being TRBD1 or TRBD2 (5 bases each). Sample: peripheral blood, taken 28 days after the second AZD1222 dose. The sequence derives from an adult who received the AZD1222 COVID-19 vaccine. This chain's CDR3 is CASSHDAGATDSYEQYF. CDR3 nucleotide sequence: TGTGCCAGCAGCCACGACGCCGGGGCCACGGACTCCTACGAGCAGTACTTC.